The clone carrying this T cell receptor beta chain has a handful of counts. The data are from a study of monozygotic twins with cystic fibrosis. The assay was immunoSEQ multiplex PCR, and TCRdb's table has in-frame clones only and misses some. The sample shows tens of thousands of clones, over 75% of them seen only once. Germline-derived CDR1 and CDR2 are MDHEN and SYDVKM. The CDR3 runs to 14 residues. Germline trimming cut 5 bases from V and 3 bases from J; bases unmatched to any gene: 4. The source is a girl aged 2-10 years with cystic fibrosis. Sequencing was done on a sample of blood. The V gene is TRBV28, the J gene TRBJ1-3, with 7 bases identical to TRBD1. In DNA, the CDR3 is TGTGCCAGCAGTCCCAGACAGGGTGGAAACACCATATATTTT. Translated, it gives CASSPRQGGNTIYF.